This TCR beta chain comes out of a study of a mutant IDH1 vaccine in newly diagnosed glioma (dated by TCRdb to the early 2020s). Broadly, across the study: Vaccination began 4-6 weeks after radiotherapy alone, or alongside temozolomide cycles in the chemotherapy-containing groups. Of the roughly 32 patients who were treated, approximately 60% were male and approximately 38% were female, and the mean age was around 43 years. Before enrollment, patients had received standard therapy of radiotherapy alone, temozolomide alone, or radiochemotherapy with temozolomide; most received the combination. Visit V12 was the week-35 safety follow-up and visit V13 was the week-47 end of study. Peripheral blood samples were drawn at six visits, namely V03 (baseline), V05, V07, V10, V12 and V13. For exploratory analyses, about two dozen treated patients had longitudinal TCRB deep sequencing done wherever samples were available. Study-level results and caveats: Across multiple MHC alleles, vaccine-induced immune responses were seen in more than 90% of patients. It was noted by the authors that analyses of patient blood samples could not be reproduced owing to sample limitations. Pseudoprogression appeared unrelated to alterations in the top peripheral T cell clonotypes detected by TCRB sequencing. Availability determined which PBMC samples were chosen for TCRB deep sequencing.

The library came from the immunoSEQ multiplex PCR assay. Rearranged TCR beta chain sequences were amplified with the hsTCRB Kit following the manufacturer's protocol. TCRB libraries were sequenced on an Illumina MiSeq. The published analysis was carried out like this. The kit vendor's proprietary platform handled demultiplexing, trimming and gene mapping. TCRdb provides this immuneACCESS table in a form limited to in-frame rearrangements. Some clones are lacking; in checked studies, under half of them reflect an unresolved V gene, and why the rest are absent is not known. From that table come the V and J calls and clone size; the DNA was used to work out D and trimming. This sample holds roughly 54,000 clones; under 90% were observed only once. The ten largest clones capture about 4% of the sample. Turning to this clone: Its antigen has not been determined. No base quality information exists; no much larger clone differs at one position.

The time point label for this specimen denotes: week 35, safety follow-up. Each vaccine dose was 300 ug of a 20-mer mutant IDH1 peptide in Montanide, given subcutaneously with topical imiquimod. Eight vaccinations were administered to patients in weeks 1, 3, 5, 7, 11, 15, 19 and 23, corresponding to visits V03 through V10. All donors had newly diagnosed IDH1-mutant astrocytomas of WHO grade 3 or 4 that showed loss of nuclear ATRX. The samples were drawn from NOA16, a multicentre, single-arm, open-label phase I trial in Germany that tested a mutant IDH1 peptide vaccine in humans for the first time. The DNeasy Blood and Tissue Kit was used to extract genomic DNA from EDTA blood for TCRB sequencing. Inclusive of the bounding cysteine and phenylalanine, the CDR3 is 14 residues long. Only the CDR3 DNA is retained, 42 bases long and in frame from the first base. The germline V gene specifies SGDLS as CDR1 and YYNGEE as CDR2. The trim is 0 bases for V and 6 bases for J, with a gap of 7 bases between the germline ends.

The sequencing here drew on PBMCs, taken from a glioma patient whose treatment included an IDH1 peptide vaccine. The rearranged segments are TRBV9 and TRBJ1-6, with the identity of the D gene unclear. This sequence was found in a woman aged 18-29 years with glioma. Read as DNA, the sequence is TGTGCCAGCAGCGTAGCTCAGCTTAATTCACCCCTCCACTTT. This encodes CASSVAQLNSPLHF.